What follows is one TCR beta chain and its context. What it binds is unknown. This sample was taken from a study of CD8+CD57+ T cells in acquired aplastic anemia. Study-level information: CD4+ and CD8+ cells, once sorted, gave DNA averaging roughly 3.2 ug. Study observations and caveats: The same twenty-nine CD8+ CDR3 sequences occurred in patients and in controls.

Profiles of TCR beta VDJ and CDR3 were generated from a genomic DNA template. TCRdb redid the calling of the reads with MiXCR, one entry per CDR3 protein. This table has around 230,000 distinct CDR3 sequences, roughly 57% appearing once. Germline V lookup: CDR1 SGHRS, CDR2 YFSETQ. The CDR3 is 17 amino acids. V gave up 3 bases and J gave up 2 bases; unmatched junction bases: 10. The TCR sequence derives from a human donor in good health. The chain couples TRBV5-1 to TRBJ2-1; 8 positions agree with TRBD1. The specimen sequenced was sorted CD4+, CD8+, or CD8+CD57+ T cells (not recorded which) from PBMCs. DNA for the CDR3: TGCGCCAGCAGCTCCCTTGTTGGGACAGGTGCCTACAATGAGCAGTTCTTC. This gives the protein CASSSLVGTGAYNEQFF.